The subject of this entry is one TCR beta chain. What it binds is not known. Other DNA sequences in this sample translate to the same CDR3. This specimen belongs to a study of cytomegalovirus exposure and HLA in healthy donors. Study conclusions and caveats: Links to common viral pathogens appeared, in a later analysis, for several of the most significant clusters. Most TCR sequences were seen very rarely across donors, but some public TCRs occurred in many.

60 Vbeta and 13 Jbeta primers were used in PCR. The assay was immunoSEQ multiplex PCR, and TCRdb's table has in-frame clones only and misses some. The sample comprises around 200,000 clones, approximately 79% of which are singletons, and about 1.7% rests with the top ten. The sequence was collected from a middle-aged man in good health and CMV-seronegative. Specimen: PBMCs.

CDR3 residues: CASSLNTGELFF. CDR3 in DNA: TGTGCCAGCTCTCTTAACACCGGGGAGCTGTTTTTT. The chain employs TRBV18 and TRBJ2-2, with D hard to call. Germline loops: CDR1 KGHSH, CDR2 LQKENI. This CDR3 region has 12 residues. With 6 bases removed from V and 2 bases from J, the gap between germline ends came to 4 bases. Full variable domain (missing parts from reference TRBV18 and TRBJ2-2): NAGVMQNPRHLVRRRGQEARLRCSPMKGHSHVYWYRQLPEEGLKFMVYLQKENIIDESGMPKERFSAEFPKEGPSILRIQQVVRGDSAAYFCASSLNTGELFFGEGSRLTVL.